The clone carrying this TCR beta chain was found many times. TCRdb called the RACE reads again in MiXCR, with one record for every CDR3 protein. This table has roughly 30,000 distinct CDR3 sequences, over 7% appearing once. The time point is: healthy volunteer bleed at 2 weeks. Total RNA was isolated from unfractionated whole blood. The sample belongs to a study of human T cells and chemical hapten exposure. The sequence was obtained from a human donor in good health. Some clones in this sample may be carry-over from other donors' samples. Sequencing input: whole blood.

The chain's CDR3 is CASSEGHYSNQPQHF. CDR3 coding DNA: TGTGCCAGCAGTGAAGGACATTATAGCAATCAGCCCCAGCATTTT. The genes are TRBV6-1 and TRBJ1-5, with unresolved D. Germline assignment: CDR1 MNHNS and CDR2 SASEGT. The CDR3 loop spans 15 amino acids. The V gene lost 1 base and the J gene lost 0 bases, with 7 bases spanning the gap.